This T cell receptor beta chain was captured in a study of graft-versus-host responses after intestinal transplantation. Whole-study results and caveats: Declines in HvG clones occurring early post-transplant were associated with peak circulating GvH clone levels.

The CDR3 extends over 16 amino acids. Germline V CDR1 and CDR2: SSHAT, FNYEAQ (reference sequence). A remark on this clone: What it binds is unknown. The junction shows a germline mismatch at one end, possibly a read error.

Measured with immunoSEQ multiplex PCR; TCRdb has only the in-frame clones, and not every one. The sample records 60,000 to 90,000 clones, about 90% being singletons. The rearrangement links TRBV7-7 to TRBJ1-1, with 11 nucleotides matching TRBD1. The input for sequencing was unstimulated CD8+ T cells sorted from spleen or lymph node cells, taken before intestinal transplant. This TCR derives from a human donor who received an intestinal transplant. DNA for the CDR3: TGTGCTAGCAGCCCGGGGACAGGGGGGATGAACACTGAAGCTTTCTTT. Its translation is CASSPGTGGMNTEAFF. Full variable domain (missing parts from reference TRBV7-7 and TRBJ1-1): GAGVSQSPRYKVTKRGQDVTLRCDPISSHATLYWYQQALGQGPEFLTYFNYEAQPDKSGLPSDRFSAERPEGSISTLTIQRTEQRDSAMYRCASSPGTGGMNTEAFFGQGTRLTVV.